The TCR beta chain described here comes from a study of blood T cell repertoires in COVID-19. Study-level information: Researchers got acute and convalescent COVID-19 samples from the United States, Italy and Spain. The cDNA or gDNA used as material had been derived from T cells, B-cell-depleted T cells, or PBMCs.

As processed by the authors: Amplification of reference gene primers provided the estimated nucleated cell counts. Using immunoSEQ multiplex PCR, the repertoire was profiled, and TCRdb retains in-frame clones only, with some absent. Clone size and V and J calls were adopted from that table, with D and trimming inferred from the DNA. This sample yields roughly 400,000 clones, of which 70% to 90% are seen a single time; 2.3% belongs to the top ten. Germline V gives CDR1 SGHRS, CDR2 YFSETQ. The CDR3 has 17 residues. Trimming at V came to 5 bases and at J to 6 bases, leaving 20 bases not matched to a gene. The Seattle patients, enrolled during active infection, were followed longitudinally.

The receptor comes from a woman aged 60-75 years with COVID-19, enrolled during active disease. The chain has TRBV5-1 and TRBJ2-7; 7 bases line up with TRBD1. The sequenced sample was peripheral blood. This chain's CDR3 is CASSTQGRAGGLGEQYF. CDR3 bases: TGCGCCAGCAGTACCCAAGGTCGGGCAGGGGGTCTGGGCGAGCAGTACTTC.